The next 6 T cell receptor beta chains were all read from a single sample in a study of neurological immune-mediated disorders. TCRdb recomputed calls from the 5' RACE reads with MiXCR, one row per CDR3 protein. The repertoire has tens of thousands of distinct CDR3 sequences, 13% of them found once; the top ten carry 5.5%. Described time point: technical triplicate 1. The sequencing sample was made of CD4+ T cells from blood. These receptors came from a female donor with HTLV-1-associated myelopathy (HAM/TSP).

This clonotype is categorized as medium-sized. The V call is TRBV5-1, the J call TRBJ1-1; maybe TRBD1 (5 bases). Per germline, CDR1 SGHRS and CDR2 YFSETQ. The CDR3 loop spans 12 amino acids. The V end was cut by 0 bases, the J end by 8 bases, with 8 bases between. CDR3 nucleotides: TGCGCCAGCAGCTTGGTATCAGGGGAAGCTTTCTTT. It specifies CASSLVSGEAFF.

This clonotype has ten or more counts. The V gene is TRBV20-1, the J gene TRBJ1-1, with 7 bases that match TRBD1. The germline CDR1 and CDR2 sequences are DFQATT and SNEGSKA (reference sequence). V shed 5 bases and J 1 base; nucleotides not matched to a gene: 4. The CDR3 runs 13 residues. The CDR3 protein is CSAPRDRNTEAFF. The CDR3 bases are TGCAGTGCTCCCCGGGACAGGAACACTGAAGCTTTCTTT.

This clonotype was seen at least ten times. The chain uses TRBV20-1 and TRBJ1-6; possibly TRBD1 for D (5 bases). The germline V and J ends were trimmed by 4 bases and 11 bases, with 12 bases remaining between them. The CDR3 contains 12 residues. Germline-derived CDR1 and CDR2 are DFQATT and SNEGSKA (reference sequence). CDR3 sequence (DNA): TGCAGTGCTAATGCCCCAGGGACACCCCTCCACTTT. Translating it yields CSANAPGTPLHF.

This clonotype was observed many times. This chain uses TRBV20-1 with TRBJ2-5; D uncertain. This CDR3 contains 13 residues. V dropped 5 bases and J dropped 3 bases, with 13 bases sitting between them. The germline V gene encodes CDR1 DFQATT and CDR2 SNEGSKA (reference sequence). DNA of the CDR3: TGCAGTGCTGAAAAGGGCCCAAAAGAGACCCAGTACTTC. Amino acid sequence: CSAEKGPKETQYF.

Many counts were recorded for this clonotype. V usage is TRBV20-1 and J usage is TRBJ2-5; D gene uncertain. Trimming took 3 bases from V and 8 from J, leaving 7 bases between them. The CDR3 extends over 10 amino acids. Germline CDR1 DFQATT, CDR2 SNEGSKA (reference sequence). CDR3 amino acids: CSASKETQYF. The CDR3 region has the DNA TGCAGTGCTAGCAAGGAAACCCAGTACTTC.

This rearrangement joins TRBV12-3 or TRBV12-4 to TRBJ2-1; 7 nucleotides match TRBD2. The CDR3 is 14 amino acids. The J segment lost 6 bases and the V segment lost 10 bases, leaving 12 bases of the junction unmatched. The CDR3 protein is CAITSSGGLNEQFF. CDR3 nucleotide sequence: TGTGCCATCACATCTAGCGGTGGCCTCAATGAGCAGTTCTTC.